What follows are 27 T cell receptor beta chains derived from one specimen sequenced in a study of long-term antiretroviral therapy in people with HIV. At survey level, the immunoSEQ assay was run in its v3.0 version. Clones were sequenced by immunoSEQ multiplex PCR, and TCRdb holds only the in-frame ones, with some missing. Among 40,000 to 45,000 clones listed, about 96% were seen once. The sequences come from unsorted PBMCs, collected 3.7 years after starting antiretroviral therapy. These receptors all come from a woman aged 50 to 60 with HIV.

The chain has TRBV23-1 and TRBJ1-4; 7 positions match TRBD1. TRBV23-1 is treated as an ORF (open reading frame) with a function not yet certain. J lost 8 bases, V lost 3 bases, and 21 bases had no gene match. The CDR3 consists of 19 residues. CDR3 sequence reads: CASSHPEQPIRDSHEKLFF. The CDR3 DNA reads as TGCGCCAGCAGTCATCCTGAGCAGCCTATCCGGGACAGTCACGAAAAACTGTTTTTT.

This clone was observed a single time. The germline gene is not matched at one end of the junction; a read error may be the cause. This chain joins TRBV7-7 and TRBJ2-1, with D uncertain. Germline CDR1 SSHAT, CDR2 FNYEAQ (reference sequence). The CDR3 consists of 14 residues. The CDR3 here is CASSLDPIHNEQFF. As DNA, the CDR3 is TGTGCTAGCAGCTTAGATCCAATTCACAATGAGCAGTTCTTC. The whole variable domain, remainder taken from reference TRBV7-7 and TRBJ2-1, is GAGVSQSPRYKVTKRGQDVTLRCDPISSHATLYWYQQALGQGPEFLTYFNYEAQPDKSGLPSDRFSAERPEGSISTLTIQRTEQRDSAMYRCASSLDPIHNEQFFGPGTRLTVL.

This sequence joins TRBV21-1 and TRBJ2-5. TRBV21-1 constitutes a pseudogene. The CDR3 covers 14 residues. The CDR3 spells CASSKGGTQETQYF. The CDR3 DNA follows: TGTGCCAGCAGCAAAGGGGGAACTCAAGAGACCCAGTACTTC.

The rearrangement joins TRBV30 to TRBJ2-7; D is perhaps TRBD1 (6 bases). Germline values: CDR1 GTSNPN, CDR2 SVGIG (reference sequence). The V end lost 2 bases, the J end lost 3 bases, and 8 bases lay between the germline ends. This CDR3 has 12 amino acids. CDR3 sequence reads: CAWSNRDYEQYF. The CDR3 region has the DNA TGTGCCTGGAGTAACAGGGACTACGAGCAGTACTTC.

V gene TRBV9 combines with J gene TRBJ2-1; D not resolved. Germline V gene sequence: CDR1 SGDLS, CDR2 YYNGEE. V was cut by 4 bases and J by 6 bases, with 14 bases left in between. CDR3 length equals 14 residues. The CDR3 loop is CASSLIGGTNEQFF. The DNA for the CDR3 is TGTGCCAGCAGCCTAATCGGCGGTACCAATGAGCAGTTCTTC. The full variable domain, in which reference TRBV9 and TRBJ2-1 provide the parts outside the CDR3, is DSGVTQTPKHLITATGQRVTLRCSPRSGDLSVYWYQQSLDQGLQFLIQYYNGEERAKGNILERFSAQQFPDLHSELNLSSLELGDSALYFCASSLIGGTNEQFFGPGTRLTVL.

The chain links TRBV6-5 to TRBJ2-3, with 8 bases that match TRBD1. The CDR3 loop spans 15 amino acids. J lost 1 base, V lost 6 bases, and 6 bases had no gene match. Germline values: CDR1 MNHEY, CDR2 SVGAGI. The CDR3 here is CASRTGTGRTDTQYF. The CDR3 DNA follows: TGTGCCAGCAGGACCGGGACAGGACGCACAGATACGCAGTATTTT.

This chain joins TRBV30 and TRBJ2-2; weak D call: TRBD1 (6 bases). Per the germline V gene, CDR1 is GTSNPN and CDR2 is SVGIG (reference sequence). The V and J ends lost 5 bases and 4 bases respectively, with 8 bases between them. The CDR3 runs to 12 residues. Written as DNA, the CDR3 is TGTGCCTGGGGACAGTCCACCGGGGAGCTGTTTTTT. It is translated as CAWGQSTGELFF.

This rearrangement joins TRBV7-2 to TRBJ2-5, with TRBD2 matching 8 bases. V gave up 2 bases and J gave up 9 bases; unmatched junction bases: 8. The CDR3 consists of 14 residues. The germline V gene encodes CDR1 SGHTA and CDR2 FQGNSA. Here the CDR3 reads CASSLLSSGRAQYF. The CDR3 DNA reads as TGTGCCAGCAGCTTACTTTCTAGCGGGCGGGCCCAGTACTTC.

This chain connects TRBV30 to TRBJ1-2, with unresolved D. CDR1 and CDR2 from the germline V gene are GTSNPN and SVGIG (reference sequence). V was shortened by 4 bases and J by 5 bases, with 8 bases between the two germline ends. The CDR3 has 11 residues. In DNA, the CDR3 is TGTGCCTGGAATGACAAGTATGGCTACACCTTC. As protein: CAWNDKYGYTF.

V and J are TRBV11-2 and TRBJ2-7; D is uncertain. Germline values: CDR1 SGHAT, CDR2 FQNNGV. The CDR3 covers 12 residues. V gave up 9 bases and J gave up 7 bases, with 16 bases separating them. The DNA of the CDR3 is TGTGCCAGAGGACGGTGCGTTTATGAGCAGTACTTC. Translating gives CARGRCVYEQYF.

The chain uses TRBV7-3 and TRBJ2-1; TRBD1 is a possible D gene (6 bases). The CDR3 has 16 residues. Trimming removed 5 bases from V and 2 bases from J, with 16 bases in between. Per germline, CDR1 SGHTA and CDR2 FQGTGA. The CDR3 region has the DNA TGTGCCAGCAGCCTACAGGGTCCCCTTCCCTACAATGAGCAGTTCTTC. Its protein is CASSLQGPLPYNEQFF.

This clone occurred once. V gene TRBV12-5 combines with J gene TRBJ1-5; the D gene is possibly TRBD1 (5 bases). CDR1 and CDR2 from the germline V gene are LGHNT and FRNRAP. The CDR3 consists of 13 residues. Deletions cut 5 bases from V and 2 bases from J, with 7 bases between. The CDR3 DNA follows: TGTGCTAGTGGTATAGGGGGCAATCAGCCCCAGCATTTT. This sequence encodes CASGIGGNQPQHF.

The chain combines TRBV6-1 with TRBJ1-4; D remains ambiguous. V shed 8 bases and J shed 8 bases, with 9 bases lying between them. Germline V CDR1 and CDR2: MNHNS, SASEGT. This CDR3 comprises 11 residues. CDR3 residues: CASEYYEKLFF. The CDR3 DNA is TGTGCCAGCGAGTATTACGAAAAACTGTTTTTT.

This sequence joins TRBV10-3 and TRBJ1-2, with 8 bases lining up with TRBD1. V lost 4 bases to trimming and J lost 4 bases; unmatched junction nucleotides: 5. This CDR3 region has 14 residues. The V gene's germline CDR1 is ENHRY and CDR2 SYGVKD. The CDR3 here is CAISGDRRLYGYTF. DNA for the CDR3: TGTGCCATCAGTGGGGACAGGAGACTCTATGGCTACACCTTC.

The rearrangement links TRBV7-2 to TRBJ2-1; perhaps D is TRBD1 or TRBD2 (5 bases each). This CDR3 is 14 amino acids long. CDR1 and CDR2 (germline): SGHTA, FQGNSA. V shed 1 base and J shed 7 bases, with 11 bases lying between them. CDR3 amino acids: CASSLGGWGNEQFF. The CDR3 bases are TGTGCCAGCAGCTTAGGAGGTTGGGGGAATGAGCAGTTCTTC.

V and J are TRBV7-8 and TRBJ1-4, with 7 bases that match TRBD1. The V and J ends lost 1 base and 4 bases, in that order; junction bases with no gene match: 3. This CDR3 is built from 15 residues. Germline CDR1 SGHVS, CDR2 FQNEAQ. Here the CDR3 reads CASSLGQGYNEKLFF. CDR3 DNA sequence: TGTGCCAGCAGCTTAGGACAGGGTTATAATGAAAAACTGTTTTTT.

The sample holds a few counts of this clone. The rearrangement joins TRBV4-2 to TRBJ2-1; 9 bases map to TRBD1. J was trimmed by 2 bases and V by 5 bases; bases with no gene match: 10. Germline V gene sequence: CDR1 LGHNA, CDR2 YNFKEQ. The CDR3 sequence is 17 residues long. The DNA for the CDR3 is TGTGCCAGCAGCGACGGGACAGGGAATCAGCCCTACAATGAGCAGTTCTTC. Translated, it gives CASSDGTGNQPYNEQFF.

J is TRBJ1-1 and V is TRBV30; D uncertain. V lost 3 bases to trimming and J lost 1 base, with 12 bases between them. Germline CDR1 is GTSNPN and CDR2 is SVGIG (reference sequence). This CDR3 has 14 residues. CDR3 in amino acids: CAWSPGQTNTEAFF. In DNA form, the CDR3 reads TGTGCCTGGAGCCCCGGGCAGACGAACACTGAAGCTTTCTTT.

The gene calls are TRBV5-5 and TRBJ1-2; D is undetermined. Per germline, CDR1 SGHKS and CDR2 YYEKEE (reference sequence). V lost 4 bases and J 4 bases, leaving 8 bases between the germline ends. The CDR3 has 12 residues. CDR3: CASSLGGYGYTF. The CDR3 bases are TGTGCCAGCAGCCTTGGTGGCTATGGCTACACCTTC.

The CDR3, as DNA: TGTGCCAGCAGCCAAGACAGGTATCGATACGAGCAGTACTTC. It is translated as CASSQDRYRYEQYF. The rearrangement links TRBV4-2 to TRBJ2-7; D call uncertain. Germline values: CDR1 LGHNA, CDR2 YNFKEQ. The CDR3 runs 14 residues. Trimming shortened V by 0 bases and J by 4 bases, and 10 bases separated the two germline ends.

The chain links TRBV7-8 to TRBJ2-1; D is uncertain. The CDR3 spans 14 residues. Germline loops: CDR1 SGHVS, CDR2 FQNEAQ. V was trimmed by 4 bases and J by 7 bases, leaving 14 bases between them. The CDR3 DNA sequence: TGTGCCAGCAGCTCCACTTCGGCGTTAAATGAGCAGTTCTTC. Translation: CASSSTSALNEQFF.

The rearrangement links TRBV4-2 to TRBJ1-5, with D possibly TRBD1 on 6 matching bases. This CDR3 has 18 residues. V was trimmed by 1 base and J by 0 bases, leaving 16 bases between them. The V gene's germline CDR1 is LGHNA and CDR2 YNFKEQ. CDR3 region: CASSQGSGERASNQPQHF. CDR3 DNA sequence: TGTGCCAGCAGCCAAGGATCAGGGGAGAGGGCTAGCAATCAGCCCCAGCATTTT.

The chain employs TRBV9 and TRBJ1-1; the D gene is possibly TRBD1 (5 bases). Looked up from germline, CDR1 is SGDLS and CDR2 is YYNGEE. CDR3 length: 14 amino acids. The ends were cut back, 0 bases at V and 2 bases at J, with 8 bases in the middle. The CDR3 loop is CASSVGGRNTEAFF. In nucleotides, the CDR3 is TGTGCCAGCAGCGTAGGGGGCCGAAACACTGAAGCTTTCTTT.

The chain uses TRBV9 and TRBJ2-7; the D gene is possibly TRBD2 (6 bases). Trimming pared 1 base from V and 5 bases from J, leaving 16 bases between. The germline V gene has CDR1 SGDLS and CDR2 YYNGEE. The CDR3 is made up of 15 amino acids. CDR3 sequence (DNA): TGTGCCAGCAGCGTATCCCAGGGAGGCAACCACGAGCAGTACTTC. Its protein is CASSVSQGGNHEQYF.

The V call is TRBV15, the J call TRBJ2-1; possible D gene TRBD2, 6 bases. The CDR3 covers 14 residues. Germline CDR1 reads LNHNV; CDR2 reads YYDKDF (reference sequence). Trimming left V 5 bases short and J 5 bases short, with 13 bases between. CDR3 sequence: CATSLRTTDNEQFF. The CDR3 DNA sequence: TGTGCCACCAGCCTAAGGACTACCGACAATGAGCAGTTCTTC.

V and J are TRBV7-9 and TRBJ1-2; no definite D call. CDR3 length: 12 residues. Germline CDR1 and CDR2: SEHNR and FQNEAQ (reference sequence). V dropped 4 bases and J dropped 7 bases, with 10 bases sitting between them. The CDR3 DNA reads TGTGCCAGCAGCTCCAAGGATCCTGGCTACACCTTC. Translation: CASSSKDPGYTF.

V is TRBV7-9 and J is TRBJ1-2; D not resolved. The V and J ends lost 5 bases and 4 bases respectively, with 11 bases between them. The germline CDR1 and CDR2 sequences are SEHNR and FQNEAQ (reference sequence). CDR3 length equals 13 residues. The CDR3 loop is CASSPPGFYGYTF. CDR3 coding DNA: TGTGCCAGCAGCCCCCCGGGGTTCTATGGCTACACCTTC. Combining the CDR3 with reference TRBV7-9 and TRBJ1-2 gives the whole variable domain DTGVSQNPRHKITKRGQNVTFRCDPISEHNRLYWYRQTLGQGPEFLTYFQNEAQLEKSRLLSDRFSAERPKGSFSTLEIQRTEQGDSAMYLCASSPPGFYGYTFGSGTRLTVV.